This is a list of T cell receptor beta chains from one sample in a study of blood T cells in healthy people across ages. TCRdb re-analysed the 5' RACE reads in MiXCR, keeping a single row per CDR3 protein. The data show 1.8 million or so distinct CDR3 sequences, about two fifths seen once. Material: blood. These TCRs come from a human donor in good health. CDR3s include the opening cysteine and the closing phenylalanine or tryptophan. D genes are given only for firm matches. Expanded clones are given a class, and other clones once, few, many or no size at all.

TRBJ2-6 - few TRBV7-8 TGTGCCAGCAGGCGCCCTGGGGCCAACGTCCTGACTTTC CASRRPGANVLTF
TRBJ2-4 - few TRBV15 TGTGCCACCAGCACCAAACAGGGTTTCAGGGCCAAAAACATTCAGTACTTC CATSTKQGFRAKNIQYF
TRBJ1-6 TRBD1 many TRBV5-5 TGTGCCAGCACCCCCTCCGGGACAGGGGATTCACCCCTCCACTTT CASTPSGTGDSPLHF
TRBJ2-4 - few TRBV15 TGTGCCACCAGCAGAGATTTTAGTCAGTACTTC CATSRDFSQYF
TRBJ2-6 - - TRBV7-8 TGTGCCAGCAGCTTAGGAGCCGGAGGGGGAATCTTCTCTGGGGCCAACGTCCTGACTTTC CASSLGAGGGIFSGANVLTF
TRBJ1-4 - few TRBV7-2 TGTGCCAGCAGACGTGGTGGAAATGAAAAACTGTTTTTT CASRRGGNEKLFF
TRBJ2-1 TRBD2 - TRBV4-1 TGCGCCAGCAGCCAAGTAGGACTAGCGGGGGTGTTCTTC CASSQVGLAGVFF
TRBJ2-1 - - TRBV28 TGTGCCAGCGCCACAGGCTACAATGAGCAGTTCTTC CASATGYNEQFF
TRBJ2-2 - - TRBV6-1 TGTGCCAGCAGTGAAGTCTGGAACACCGGGGAGCTGTTTTTT CASSEVWNTGELFF
TRBJ2-7 - - TRBV12-3/TRBV12-4 TGTGCCAGCACCCCAACCCGGGGGGCGGTCTACGAGCAGTACTTC CASTPTRGAVYEQYF
TRBJ1-4 TRBD1 - TRBV11-3 TGTGCCAGCAGCGAGAGGACAGGGTATAATGAAAAACTGTTTTTT CASSERTGYNEKLFF
TRBJ2-7 TRBD2 - TRBV20-1 TGCAGTGCTAGAACAATAGCGGGGGTTGACGAGCAGTACTTC CSARTIAGVDEQYF
TRBJ2-7 - few TRBV6-5 TGTGCCAGCAGTTACTCGGGAGGGGGCAACGAGCAGTACTTC CASSYSGGGNEQYF
TRBJ2-1 TRBD1 - TRBV29-1 TGCAGCGTTGACGCGGACAGGAATGAGCAGTTCTTC CSVDADRNEQFF
TRBJ1-1 TRBD1 few TRBV5-1 TGCGCCAGCAGCTTGACAGGGGGCCCGAACACTGAAGCTTTCTTT CASSLTGGPNTEAFF
TRBJ2-6 - - TRBV6-2/TRBV6-3 TGTGCCAGCAGTTACTCGACGAGGGGGGCCAGCTCTGGGGCCAACGTCCTGACTTTC CASSYSTRGASSGANVLTF
TRBJ1-5 - few TRBV5-5 TGTGCCAGCAGCTTGGGAACAGGACCTAGCAATCAGCCCCAGCATTTT CASSLGTGPSNQPQHF
TRBJ2-6 - few TRBV9 TGTGCCAGCAGCCCCACGGGTTGGACCAACGTCCTGACTTTC CASSPTGWTNVLTF
TRBJ2-3 TRBD1 few TRBV5-5 TGTGCCAGCAGCTTGGGGGACAGGGGGTGGACAGATACGCAGTATTTT CASSLGDRGWTDTQYF
TRBJ1-4 - - TRBV5-1 TGCGCCAGCAGCGAAGCCGGGACAAATAATTCACCTAATGAAAAACTGTTTTTT CASSEAGTNNSPNEKLFF
TRBJ2-1 - - TRBV7-2 TGTGCCAGCACCCTCCGGGGAGTCTACAATGAGCAGTTCTTC CASTLRGVYNEQFF
TRBJ2-5 TRBD1 - TRBV10-3 TGTGCCATCAGTGAGTCGCCGGGACAGGGGTACTCGGAGACCCAGTACTTC CAISESPGQGYSETQYF
TRBJ1-4 TRBD1 once TRBV4-2 TGTGCCAGCAGCCAAGCAGGGACAGGGGTAGAAAAACTGTTTTTT CASSQAGTGVEKLFF
TRBJ2-1 - - TRBV5-1 TGCGCCAGCAGCCCATCGAGGACTCCAACCATCTACAATGAGCAGTTCTTC CASSPSRTPTIYNEQFF
TRBJ2-7 - - TRBV6-6 TGTGCCAGCAGTTACGCCACCCCCTACGAGCAGTACTTC CASSYATPYEQYF
TRBJ2-1 - - TRBV6-2/TRBV6-3 TGTGCCAGCAGACCTCTCACAGGGAAACGGGGCAATGAGCAGTTCTTC CASRPLTGKRGNEQFF
TRBJ1-2 - few TRBV29-1 TGCAGCGTTGATCGGCGTTTAGAACCCTATGGCTACACCTTC CSVDRRLEPYGYTF
TRBJ2-3 - many TRBV6-1 TGTGCCACCCAAATTACAGGAATCACAGATACGCAGTATTTT CATQITGITDTQYF
TRBJ1-5 - - TRBV5-5 TGTGCCAGCAGCTTGGGCGCAGTCTTACTTACTAGTAATCAGCCCCAGCATTTT CASSLGAVLLTSNQPQHF
TRBJ2-5 - few TRBV27 TGTGCCAGCAGTTGGGGCAAGGGGAAAGAGACCCAGTACTTC CASSWGKGKETQYF
TRBJ1-3 TRBD1 - TRBV12-3/TRBV12-4 TGTGCCAGCAGTATCCAGGGGGGAGTCTCTGGAAACACCATATATTTT CASSIQGGVSGNTIYF
TRBJ2-1 - - TRBV7-2 TGTGCCAGCAGCCAGGACAGTTACTACAATGAGCAGTTCTTC CASSQDSYYNEQFF
TRBJ2-3 - - TRBV5-1 TGCGCCAGCAAGGAACAGGGAACTAGCACAGATACGCAGTATTTT CASKEQGTSTDTQYF
TRBJ2-5 - - TRBV19 TGTGCCACCGGGACACCCAGGAGGGCAGAGACCCAGTACTTC CATGTPRRAETQYF
TRBJ2-7 TRBD2 - TRBV29-1 TGCAGCGTCGATGCTAGCGGGGGGGCCTCCGAGCAGTACTTC CSVDASGGASEQYF
TRBJ2-3 - - TRBV5-5 TGTGCCAGCAGCTTGGAAGGGACGGTAGTTCATACGCAGTATTTT CASSLEGTVVHTQYF
TRBJ2-6 - - TRBV15 TGTGCCACCAGCAGAGATCCCAGGAGTGGGGCCAACGTCCTGACTTTC CATSRDPRSGANVLTF
TRBJ2-3 - few TRBV11-1 TGTGCCAGCAGCTCCCAGGGGGGAGTACCCACAGATACGCAGTATTTT CASSSQGGVPTDTQYF
TRBJ2-5 - - TRBV7-2 TGTGCCAGCAGCTTAGCCGGGACTCCAAATAGGGAGACCCAGTACTTC CASSLAGTPNRETQYF
TRBJ1-5 - once TRBV5-8 TGTGCCAGCAGCCCGGGGCGTCAGCCCCAGCATTTT CASSPGRQPQHF
TRBJ1-2 - - TRBV9 TGTGCCAGCAGCGTCGGCAGGGGTGTCTATGGCTACACCTTC CASSVGRGVYGYTF
TRBJ1-1 - few TRBV5-1 TGCGCCAGCAGCTTGGTCCCCGGAGGGAACACTGAAGCTTTCTTT CASSLVPGGNTEAFF
TRBJ1-2 TRBD1 few TRBV6-5 TGTGCCAGCAGTTCTCTCCGGGACAGGGATGGCTACACCTTC CASSSLRDRDGYTF
TRBJ1-2 - - TRBV18 TGTGCCAGCTCACCACCGCAGGCCCGTCACGGCTACACCTTC CASSPPQARHGYTF
TRBJ2-1 TRBD1 - TRBV4-2 TGTGCCAGCAGCCAAGAGGGACAGGAGTACAATGAGCAGTTCTTC CASSQEGQEYNEQFF
TRBJ2-7 TRBD2 few TRBV5-1 TGCGCCAGCAGCTTGGCCCCCCCTGTGGCTAGCGGGGCCTCCTACGAGCAGTACTTC CASSLAPPVASGASYEQYF
TRBJ2-1 - few TRBV11-1 TGCGCCAGCAGTTCCGTGGACAGCTCCTACAATGAGCAGTTCTTC CASSSVDSSYNEQFF
TRBJ2-7 - - TRBV2 TGTGCCAACAGTGAAGGGCCATACGAGCAGTACTTC CANSEGPYEQYF
TRBJ2-1 TRBD1 - TRBV6-2/TRBV6-3 TGTGCCAGCAGAAGTAAAGGGGACAGACCACGCCCCAATGAGCAGTTCTTC CASRSKGDRPRPNEQFF
TRBJ1-1 - - TRBV4-3 TGCGCCAGCAGCCAAGGGGTCTTTCCAGGGGAGGGTGGTTACACTGAAGCTTTCTTT CASSQGVFPGEGGYTEAFF